This paragraph reports one T cell receptor (beta chain). The source of the sample is a study of OX40 agonist ivuxolimab in advanced cancers. This table comes from immunoSEQ multiplex PCR, and its TCRdb copy is limited to in-frame clones, with some not included. The sample carries tens of thousands of clones, about 89% recorded once. CDR3 length: 14 residues. Trimming left V 2 bases short and J 5 bases short, with 12 bases between. The germline V gene encodes CDR1 SGHTA and CDR2 FQGTGA. The sample in question was CD4+ or CD8+ T cells sorted from blood, obtained in a trial of the OX40 agonist ivuxolimab. The J gene is TRBJ2-5, the V gene TRBV7-3; the D gene is possibly TRBD1 (6 bases). The TCR comes from an adult with an advanced solid tumor such as melanoma, head and neck, liver or kidney cancer. The CDR3 bases are TGTGCCAGCAGCTTAGGGTTTCAGGGGGAGACCCAGTACTTC. This codes for CASSLGFQGETQYF.